A single sample is the source of the 21 T cell receptor beta chains below, sequenced in a study of PD-1 blockade in classical Hodgkin lymphoma (dated by TCRdb to 2019 to 2021). The label giving this sample's time point can be read as: cycle 4 day 1 (C4D1), after about 6 weeks of nivolumab. All trial patients had relapsed after autologous stem cell transplantation, with cohorts A, B and C differing in prior brentuximab vedotin exposure. Library generation was performed with the immunoSEQ multiplex PCR assay. TCRdb took this table from immuneACCESS and kept in-frame rearrangements with V and J called. Such tables lack part of the clones; where checked against another copy, unresolved V genes explain under half of the gap, and the rest is unexplained. Within this sample are approximately 19,000 clones, with 76% of them counted one time only. The ten largest clones represent approximately 22% of the sample.

The sample here was peripheral blood mononuclear cells (PBMCs), taken before the fourth cycle of nivolumab. All receptors derive from a human donor with classical Hodgkin lymphoma.

V usage is TRBV5-1 and J usage is TRBJ1-4; D gene uncertain. In germline, CDR1 is SGHRS, CDR2 YFSETQ. V gave up 1 base and J gave up 8 bases, with 15 bases separating them. The CDR3 is 15 residues long. CDR3: CASSLLGNGNEKLFF. The CDR3 nucleotides are TGCGCCAGCAGCTTGCTGGGGAATGGAAACGAAAAACTGTTTTTT.

This chain connects TRBV7-2 to TRBJ2-1; D possibly matches TRBD1 or TRBD2 (5 bases each). The CDR3 is 14 residues long. V lost 1 base and J 8 bases, leaving 12 bases between the germline ends. CDR1 and CDR2 from the germline V gene are SGHTA and FQGNSA. The CDR3 bases are TGTGCCAGCAGCTTAGGGCTGGGGCGGGATGAGCAGTTCTTC. It is translated as CASSLGLGRDEQFF. Based on the CDR3 plus reference TRBV7-2 and TRBJ2-1, the full variable domain is GAGVSQSPSNKVTEKGKDVELRCDPISGHTALYWYRQSLGQGLEFLIYFQGNSAPDKSGLPSDRFSAERTGGSVSTLTIQRTQQEDSAVYLCASSLGLGRDEQFFGPGTRLTVL.

The chain uses TRBV19 and TRBJ1-2, with TRBD1 matching 10 bases. CDR3 length equals 14 residues. With V trimmed by 10 bases and J by 5 bases, 10 bases remained unmatched. CDR1 LNHDA and CDR2 SQIVND come from the germline V gene (reference sequence). CDR3: CATRQGATSYGYTF. The CDR3, as DNA: TGTGCCACCCGACAGGGGGCGACGAGTTATGGCTACACCTTC.

This sequence joins TRBV6-5 and TRBJ2-2, with D possibly being TRBD2 (7 bases). V was clipped by 8 bases and J by 4 bases, with 14 bases between them. The CDR3 spans 14 residues. CDR1 MNHEY and CDR2 SVGAGI come from the germline V gene. This CDR3 is CASGGGVGTGELFF. The CDR3 DNA sequence: TGTGCCAGCGGGGGGGGCGTGGGCACCGGGGAGCTGTTTTTT.

The chain uses TRBV4-3 and TRBJ1-1; no clear D gene. The ends were cut back, 5 bases at V and 4 bases at J, with 17 bases in the middle. From germline, CDR1 is LGHNA and CDR2 YSLEER. This CDR3 contains 15 residues. CDR3 amino acids: CASSTTRFSSTEAFF. CDR3 sequence (DNA): TGCGCCAGCAGCACGACTAGGTTTTCAAGCACTGAAGCTTTCTTT.

V usage is TRBV29-1 and J usage is TRBJ1-1; 8 bases agree with TRBD1. The germline CDR1 and CDR2 sequences are SQVTM and ANQGSEA. Trimming took 7 bases from V and 2 from J; bases not matched to a gene: 9. The CDR3 loop spans 14 amino acids. For the CDR3, the DNA is TGCAGCGCCACGCAGGGGGCAAGCAACACTGAAGCTTTCTTT. Translating it yields CSATQGASNTEAFF.

CDR3 bases: TGTGCCAGCAGTGAAGTGTGGGTTGGGCAGCTGGGTGAAAAACTGTTTTTT. It is translated as CASSEVWVGQLGEKLFF. The chain employs TRBV6-1 and TRBJ1-4, with no clear D. This CDR3 is built from 17 residues. V dropped 1 base and J dropped 7 bases, with 19 bases sitting between them. Germline V CDR1 and CDR2: MNHNS, SASEGT.

The V call is TRBV10-3, the J call TRBJ2-3, with 8 bases identical to TRBD1. The CDR3 is made up of 16 amino acids. V lost 4 bases and J lost 3; bases outside the gene matches: 9. Germline lookup yields CDR1 ENHRY and CDR2 SYGVKD. For the CDR3, the DNA is TGTGCCATCAGTGGGGTCCCGGGACAGGTGACAGATACGCAGTATTTT. Amino acid sequence: CAISGVPGQVTDTQYF.

The chain is built from TRBV25-1 and TRBJ2-5; D tentatively fits TRBD1 or TRBD2 (5 bases each). Per germline, CDR1 MGHDK and CDR2 SYGVNS. The ends were cut back, 3 bases at V and 5 bases at J, with 16 bases in the middle. CDR3 length equals 15 residues. The CDR3 loop is CASSDDGGYRETQYF. The CDR3 DNA follows: TGTGCCAGCAGTGACGATGGGGGTTATCGGGAGACCCAGTACTTC.

The chain recombines TRBV19 with TRBJ1-3; no reliable D call. CDR3 length equals 12 residues. Germline V lookup: CDR1 LNHDA, CDR2 SQIVND (reference sequence). V lost 2 bases and J 4 bases, leaving 3 bases between the germline ends. In DNA, the CDR3 is TGTGCCAGTAGTATAATGGGAAACACCATATATTTT. Translating gives CASSIMGNTIYF. The complete variable domain, with remaining parts taken from reference TRBV19 and TRBJ1-3, reads DGGITQSPKYLFRKEGQNVTLSCEQNLNHDAMYWYRQDPGQGLRLIYYSQIVNDFQKGDIAEGYSVSREKKESFPLTVTSAQKNPTAFYLCASSIMGNTIYFGEGSWLTVV.

The genes are TRBV6-6 and TRBJ2-2; the match to TRBD1 covers 8 bases. Per germline, CDR1 MNHNY and CDR2 SVGAGI (reference sequence). V shed 5 bases and J 2 bases; nucleotides not matched to a gene: 4. The CDR3 is 15 residues long. CDR3 nucleotide sequence: TGTGCCAGCAGTGCCAGGGGGCGCAACACCGGGGAGCTGTTTTTT. Protein product: CASSARGRNTGELFF.

The chain has TRBV7-9 and TRBJ2-5; D gene uncertain. Per the germline V gene, CDR1 is SEHNR and CDR2 is FQNEAQ (reference sequence). This CDR3 has 15 amino acids. With 2 bases removed from V and 1 base from J, the gap between germline ends came to 11 bases. The CDR3 region is CASSLPLTLQETQYF. In DNA, the CDR3 is TGTGCCAGCAGCTTACCTTTAACACTCCAAGAGACCCAGTACTTC.

The V gene is TRBV2, the J gene TRBJ1-1, with D perhaps matching TRBD1 (5 bases). The length of the CDR3 is 14 residues. The germline V gene has CDR1 SNHLY and CDR2 FYNNEI. Deletions cut 7 bases from V and 6 bases from J, with 18 bases between. The CDR3 bases are TGTGCCAGCACCTGGTCGGGGGGATGGTCTGAAGCTTTCTTT. It codes for CASTWSGGWSEAFF.

This clone was detected only once. In nucleotides, the CDR3 is TGTGCCAGCAGCGTACTACTAGCGGGACCATTGGACACCGGGGAGCTGTTTTTT. Amino acid sequence: CASSVLLAGPLDTGELFF. The chain couples TRBV9 to TRBJ2-2, with 10 bases that match TRBD2. V shed 1 base, J shed 3 bases, and the junction held 9 bases outside the gene matches. This CDR3 is 18 amino acids long. Germline-derived CDR1 and CDR2 are SGDLS and YYNGEE. The whole variable domain, filled in from reference TRBV9 and TRBJ2-2, reads DSGVTQTPKHLITATGQRVTLRCSPRSGDLSVYWYQQSLDQGLQFLIQYYNGEERAKGNILERFSAQQFPDLHSELNLSSLELGDSALYFCASSVLLAGPLDTGELFFGEGSRLTVL.

By frequency in the sample, this clone is medium-sized. The gene calls are TRBV5-1 and TRBJ1-6; D perhaps matches TRBD1 (6 bases). Germline V gene sequence: CDR1 SGHRS, CDR2 YFSETQ. This CDR3 comprises 16 residues. The V gene lost 2 bases and the J gene lost 7 bases, with 16 bases spanning the gap. CDR3 in amino acids: CASSFGLGGPNSPLHF. CDR3 DNA: TGCGCCAGCAGCTTTGGATTAGGGGGACCCAATTCACCCCTCCACTTT.

This sequence joins TRBV15 and TRBJ1-4, with D possibly being TRBD1 (5 bases). Germline values: CDR1 LNHNV, CDR2 YYDKDF (reference sequence). The CDR3 length is 16 residues. V was cut by 0 bases and J by 0 bases, with 8 bases left in between. The CDR3 coding sequence is TGTGCCACCAGCAGAGATAGGGGAGCAACTAATGAAAAACTGTTTTTT. Protein sequence: CATSRDRGATNEKLFF.

This chain uses TRBV27 with TRBJ2-1, with 14 bases fitting TRBD2. The CDR3 loop spans 16 amino acids. Per the germline V gene, CDR1 is MNHEY and CDR2 is SMNVEV (reference sequence). The J segment lost 4 bases and the V segment lost 6 bases, leaving 5 bases of the junction unmatched. The chain's CDR3 is CASRSGTSGGYNEQFF. The CDR3 bases are TGTGCCAGCAGATCCGGGACTAGCGGGGGATACAATGAGCAGTTCTTC.

The V gene is TRBV19, the J gene TRBJ2-1, with D hard to call. CDR1 is LNHDA, CDR2 SQIVND, per germline (reference sequence). The germline V and J ends were trimmed by 5 bases and 6 bases, with 14 bases remaining between them. There are 14 residues in the CDR3. CDR3 DNA sequence: TGTGCCAGTAGTTTTTTGGTAGTGGGCAATGAGCAGTTCTTC. This sequence encodes CASSFLVVGNEQFF.

The chain joins TRBV11-2 to TRBJ1-2; D not certain. Trimming took 5 bases from V and 3 from J, leaving 16 bases between them. This CDR3 has 15 amino acids. The germline V gene has CDR1 SGHAT and CDR2 FQNNGV. The CDR3 here is CASSTRTPGHYGYTF. DNA for the CDR3: TGTGCCAGCAGCACCCGGACCCCTGGACACTATGGCTACACCTTC.

This chain uses TRBV6-5 with TRBJ1-1; D might be TRBD1 (5 bases). Trimming took 7 bases from V and 5 from J, leaving 11 bases between them. The CDR3 length is 12 residues. Germline V gene data show CDR1 as MNHEY and CDR2 as SVGAGI. CDR3 protein: CASTLKGTEAFF. The CDR3 DNA sequence: TGTGCCAGCACCCTGAAGGGGACTGAAGCTTTCTTT.

The chain has TRBV7-6 and TRBJ1-1, with 10 bases lining up with TRBD1. The CDR3 sequence is 14 residues long. Germline V gene data show CDR1 as SGHVS and CDR2 as FNYEAQ. J gave up 4 bases and V 6 bases, and 5 bases lay outside the gene matches. CDR3 protein: CASRPGQGSTEAFF. The CDR3 DNA sequence: TGTGCCAGCAGACCGGGACAGGGGTCCACTGAAGCTTTCTTT.